The 20 T cell receptor beta chains presented below share a single source sample, sequenced in a study of molecular identifiers for immune sequencing clone quantification. Via MiXCR, TCRdb re-called the PCR reads, giving one row per CDR3 protein. The repertoire includes 85,000 to 100,000 distinct CDR3 sequences, roughly 23% of them detected once, and around 1.1% sits in the top ten. Source material: naive CD8+ T cells from blood, with Jurkat cell RNA spiked in. Subset reported: FACS-sorted CD8+CD4-CCR7+CD45RA+ naive T cells. The receptor source for this set is a human donor in good health. Some libraries in this study had Jurkat cell RNA spiked in.

This clonotype came up a few times. V is TRBV2 and J is TRBJ2-5; tentative D call: TRBD2 (5 bases). The CDR3 loop spans 15 amino acids. The germline V gene has CDR1 SNHLY and CDR2 FYNNEI. Trimming stripped 4 bases from V and 2 bases from J, with 14 bases between. The DNA for the CDR3 is TGTGCCAGCAGTGTGGGCAGCGGACCACAAGAGACCCAGTACTTC. This translates into CASSVGSGPQETQYF.

V usage is TRBV4-3 and J usage is TRBJ2-2; 12 nucleotides line up with TRBD2. The CDR3 runs to 18 residues. The V and J ends lost 5 bases and 4 bases, in that order; junction bases with no gene match: 11. The germline V gene encodes CDR1 LGHNA and CDR2 YSLEER. For the CDR3, the DNA is TGCGCCAGCAGCTCAAGCAGACTAGCGGGAGCGGGCACCGGGGAGCTGTTTTTT. Its protein is CASSSSRLAGAGTGELFF.

There are many counts of this clonotype. The chain joins TRBV12-3 or TRBV12-4 to TRBJ2-5; TRBD2 is a possible D gene (6 bases). V lost 7 bases to trimming and J lost 4 bases, with 16 bases between them. The CDR3 covers 14 residues. The CDR3 DNA follows: TGTGCCAGCACTGCGGGCGGGGCAGGAGAGACCCAGTACTTC. Translating gives CASTAGGAGETQYF.

The V call is TRBV4-3, the J call TRBJ2-1, with D possibly TRBD2 on 6 matching bases. The CDR3 extends over 16 amino acids. Germline CDR1 is LGHNA and CDR2 is YSLEER. The V gene lost 0 bases and the J gene lost 5 bases, with 14 bases spanning the gap. The CDR3 sequence is CASSQDILATNNEQFF. CDR3 coding DNA: TGCGCCAGCAGCCAAGATATACTAGCAACTAACAATGAGCAGTTCTTC.

This clonotype was found once. The J gene is TRBJ2-7, the V gene TRBV30; TRBD1 is a possible D gene (6 bases). The CDR3 has 12 amino acids. Per the germline V gene, CDR1 is GTSNPN and CDR2 is SVGIG (reference sequence). Trimming shortened V by 0 bases and J by 6 bases, and 9 bases separated the two germline ends. This chain's CDR3 is CAWSVVGAEQYF. CDR3 nucleotides: TGTGCCTGGAGTGTAGTGGGGGCCGAGCAGTACTTC.

This clonotype was recorded at least ten times. The chain has TRBV6-5 and TRBJ2-2; D is unclear. From germline, CDR1 is MNHEY and CDR2 SVGAGI. The length of the CDR3 is 14 residues. The V and J ends lost 2 bases and 1 base respectively, with 5 bases between them. Written as DNA, the CDR3 is TGTGCCAGCAGTTACGGGGAGAACACCGGGGAGCTGTTTTTT. It yields the protein CASSYGENTGELFF.

This clonotype was recorded only once. The missing conserved phenylalanine or tryptophan at the end of this CDR3 makes a read error likely. The chain carries TRBV23-1 and TRBJ2-7; maybe TRBD2 (5 bases). TRBV23-1 has ORF status, its function being uncertain. V was pared by 4 bases and J by 5 bases, with 21 bases between. CDR3 size: 16 residues. The CDR3 here is CASSLRSRSKEDEQYS. CDR3 nucleotide sequence: TGCGCCAGCAGTCTTCGGTCCAGGTCGAAGGAGGACGAGCAGTACTCC.

This clonotype has ten or more counts. V usage is TRBV7-9 and J usage is TRBJ1-1; D perhaps matches TRBD1 (5 bases). V was pared by 2 bases and J by 5 bases, with 18 bases between. The CDR3 has 16 residues. CDR1 is SEHNR, CDR2 FQNEAQ, per germline (reference sequence). The CDR3 spells CASSLPVTGSNTEAFF. For the CDR3, the DNA is TGTGCCAGCAGCTTACCTGTCACAGGCTCCAATACTGAAGCTTTCTTT.

The chain is built from TRBV7-9 and TRBJ1-1; 7 bases match TRBD1. The V and J ends lost 8 bases and 2 bases, in that order; junction bases with no gene match: 20. CDR1 and CDR2 (germline): SEHNR, FQNEAQ (reference sequence). This CDR3 has 18 amino acids. CDR3 amino acids: CASGTDRDAQLGNTEAFF. DNA for the CDR3: TGTGCCAGCGGCACCGACAGGGACGCACAACTCGGAAACACTGAAGCTTTCTTT. Full variable domain (rest looked up from reference TRBV7-9 and TRBJ1-1): DTGVSQNPRHKITKRGQNVTFRCDPISEHNRLYWYRQTLGQGPEFLTYFQNEAQLEKSRLLSDRFSAERPKGSFSTLEIQRTEQGDSAMYLCASGTDRDAQLGNTEAFFGQGTRLTVV.

Regarding this clonotype: The junction does not match germline at one end; this may be a read error. V is TRBV27 and J is TRBJ2-2; TRBD1 matches 9 bases. Germline CDR1 MNHEY, CDR2 SMNVEV (reference sequence). The CDR3 consists of 14 residues. Here the CDR3 DNA reads TGTGCCAGCAGTTTATGGACAGGGGACGGGGAGCTGCTTTTT. Translating gives CASSLWTGDGELLF.

This clonotype was detected many times. V is TRBV9 and J is TRBJ1-4, with D possibly TRBD1 on 5 matching bases. Germline CDR1 SGDLS, CDR2 YYNGEE. The V gene lost 0 bases and the J gene lost 8 bases, with 11 bases spanning the gap. This CDR3 contains 14 residues. The CDR3 sequence: CASSVAGGDEKLFF. The CDR3 DNA reads TGTGCCAGCAGCGTAGCAGGAGGGGACGAAAAACTGTTTTTT.

The table lists this clonotype with many counts. The chain carries TRBV4-3 and TRBJ2-3, with TRBD2 matching over 11 bases. J was trimmed by 5 bases and V by 4 bases; bases with no gene match: 8. Germline V gives CDR1 LGHNA, CDR2 YSLEER. CDR3 length equals 16 residues. The CDR3 nucleotides read TGCGCCAGCAGCCCGTTAGCGGGGGGGCCTGAAGATACGCAGTATTTT. The encoded protein is CASSPLAGGPEDTQYF.

This clonotype was observed a handful of times. The chain links TRBV3-1 to TRBJ2-2, with 13 bases matching TRBD2. There are 18 residues in the CDR3. CDR1 and CDR2 (germline): LGHDT, YNNKEL (reference sequence). J was trimmed by 5 bases and V by 1 base; bases with no gene match: 7. The CDR3 here is CASSQGRTSGGRTGELFF. The CDR3 nucleotides read TGTGCCAGCAGCCAAGGGCGGACTAGCGGGGGTCGGACCGGGGAGCTGTTTTTT.

Ten or more counts support this clonotype. The V call is TRBV7-2, the J call TRBJ2-7; D perhaps matches TRBD1 (6 bases). In germline, CDR1 is SGHTA, CDR2 FQGNSA. Trimming took 3 bases from V and 2 from J, leaving 14 bases between them. The CDR3 is 15 amino acids. Here the CDR3 reads CASSLGQGLTYEQYF. For the CDR3, the DNA is TGTGCCAGCAGCTTGGGGCAGGGGCTAACCTACGAGCAGTACTTC. The full variable domain, in which reference TRBV7-2 and TRBJ2-7 provide the parts outside the CDR3, is GAGVSQSPSNKVTEKGKDVELRCDPISGHTALYWYRQSLGQGLEFLIYFQGNSAPDKSGLPSDRFSAERTGGSVSTLTIQRTQQEDSAVYLCASSLGQGLTYEQYFGPGTRLTVT.

As to this clonotype: At one end the junction does not follow the germline gene, possibly because of a read error. The chain combines TRBV7-9 with TRBJ2-7; possible D gene TRBD1, 5 bases. The germline gives CDR1 SEHNR, CDR2 FQNEAQ (reference sequence). The CDR3 totals 13 residues. In DNA, the CDR3 is TGTGCCAGCAGCTTAATATCAGGGTACGGGCAGTACTTC. Translated: CASSLISGYGQYF.

This clonotype was counted at least ten times. V gene TRBV19 combines with J gene TRBJ2-7, with D tentatively TRBD1 (6 bases). Trimming removed 9 bases from V and 2 bases from J, with 14 bases in between. The CDR3 has 13 amino acids. The germline V gene encodes CDR1 LNHDA and CDR2 SQIVND (reference sequence). The CDR3 loop reads CASSPGQAYEQYF. The CDR3 nucleotides are TGTGCCAGCAGCCCGGGACAAGCCTACGAGCAGTACTTC. The full variable domain, in which reference TRBV19 and TRBJ2-7 provide the parts outside the CDR3, is DGGITQSPKYLFRKEGQNVTLSCEQNLNHDAMYWYRQDPGQGLRLIYYSQIVNDFQKGDIAEGYSVSREKKESFPLTVTSAQKNPTAFYLCASSPGQAYEQYFGPGTRLTVT.

A word on this clonotype: An end of the junction does not agree with germline; a read error may underlie this. The V and J genes are TRBV13 and TRBJ1-6, with D unclear. From germline, CDR1 is PRHDT and CDR2 FYEKMQ (reference sequence). CDR3 length: 16 amino acids. Written as DNA, the CDR3 is TGTGCCAGCAGCTTCCTTGCGGGCTCCTATAATTCACCCCCCCACTTT. This translates into CASSFLAGSYNSPPHF.

The chain uses TRBV20-1 and TRBJ1-1, with a tentative D call TRBD1 (6 bases). Germline CDR1 and CDR2: DFQATT and SNEGSKA (reference sequence). The CDR3 covers 12 residues. The V and J ends lost 1 base and 7 bases respectively, with 10 bases between them. CDR3 sequence: CSARGDTGEAFF. In DNA, the CDR3 is TGCAGTGCTAGAGGGGACACCGGTGAAGCTTTCTTT.

This clonotype was observed at least ten times. The rearrangement joins TRBV29-1 to TRBJ2-5; a weak D match, TRBD1 (7 bases). Germline CDR1 SQVTM, CDR2 ANQGSEA. Trimming pared 3 bases from V and 2 bases from J, leaving 13 bases between. The CDR3 is 14 residues long. CDR3 sequence (DNA): TGCAGCGTTGAGGTCAGGGGGAGGCAAGAGACCCAGTACTTC. This gives the protein CSVEVRGRQETQYF.

This clonotype has only a few counts. The genes are TRBV5-3 and TRBJ1-2, with D perhaps TRBD1 (6 bases). TRBV5-3 is an ORF, and what it does is uncertain. This CDR3 spans 13 amino acids. V was trimmed by 8 bases and J by 4 bases, leaving 15 bases between them. CDR3 sequence: CASTLGAAYGYTF. CDR3 sequence (DNA): TGTGCCAGCACCTTGGGGGCAGCCTATGGCTACACCTTC.